This T cell receptor (beta chain) was documented in a study of cytomegalovirus exposure and HLA in healthy donors. Study-wide results and limits: According to a later analysis, donors in an Asian-associated ancestry cluster reportedly had fewer N-insertions than the 666-donor mean. As immune exposure information, only CMV serostatus was available.

Trimming pared 3 bases from V and 10 bases from J, leaving 16 bases between. In germline, CDR1 is SGHDN, CDR2 FVKESK. The CDR3 extends over 15 amino acids. It was with 60 Vbeta and 13 Jbeta primers that the PCR ran. Here immunoSEQ multiplex PCR was the method, and the copy in TCRdb shows in-frame clones only, minus some. Its clone listing holds fewer than 95,000 clones. To note about this clone: Its matching antigen is unknown.

The sequenced sample was PBMCs. The sequence was obtained from a woman between 40 and 55 years old in good health and CMV-seropositive. The chain joins TRBV14 to TRBJ1-6; weak D call: TRBD1 (6 bases). This CDR3 reads CASSQGSNGGSPLHF. The CDR3 nucleotides are TGTGCCAGCAGCCAGGGGTCAAATGGGGGCTCACCCCTCCACTTT.